Here is one T cell receptor (beta chain) with its context. Its antigen remains unknown. PCR used 60 Vbeta primers and 13 Jbeta primers. The assay was immunoSEQ multiplex PCR, and TCRdb's table has in-frame clones only and misses some. The data hold approximately 150,000 clones, with roughly four fifths observed a single time. The CDR3 is 13 amino acids. The germline gives CDR1 SQVTM, CDR2 ANQGSEA. The junction had 9 bases not matched to a gene; V was cut back by 7 bases and J by 6 bases. This sample was included in a study of cytomegalovirus exposure and HLA in healthy donors. Study-wide points: Prior analysis indicated that the majority of TCR beta V segments exhibited productivity approximately 90% or approximately 30% of the time. Later on, an analysis showed TCR association rates differing by HLA locus, with DRB1 the most and HLA-C the fewest.

Sequences were obtained from PBMCs. The chain carries TRBV29-1 and TRBJ2-1; 7 positions agree with TRBD2. The source is a male donor in good health and CMV-seronegative. The CDR3 region is CSASSRLANEQFF. The DNA for the CDR3 is TGCAGCGCCTCCTCCCGACTAGCCAATGAGCAGTTCTTC.